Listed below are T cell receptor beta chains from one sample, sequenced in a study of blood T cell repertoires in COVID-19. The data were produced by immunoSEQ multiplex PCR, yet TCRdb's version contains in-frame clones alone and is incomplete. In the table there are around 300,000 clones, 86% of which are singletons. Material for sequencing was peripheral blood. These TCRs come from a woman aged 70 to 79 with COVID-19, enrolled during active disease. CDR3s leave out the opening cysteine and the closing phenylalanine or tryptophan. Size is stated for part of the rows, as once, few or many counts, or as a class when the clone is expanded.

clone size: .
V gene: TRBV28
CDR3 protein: ASSHAYPQF

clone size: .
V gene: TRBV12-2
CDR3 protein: ASRTRDRGFCANEKLF

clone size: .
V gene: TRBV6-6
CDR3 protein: ASSSTPGQQGYT

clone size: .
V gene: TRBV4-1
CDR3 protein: ASSPPDREGAYGYT

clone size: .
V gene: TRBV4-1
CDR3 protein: ASSQVGGSGLGNTIY

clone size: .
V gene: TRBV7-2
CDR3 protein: ASSFPGGPLGYT

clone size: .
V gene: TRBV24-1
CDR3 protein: ATSDTGTGDGETQY

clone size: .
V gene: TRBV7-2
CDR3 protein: ASSWYGTVNPYGYT

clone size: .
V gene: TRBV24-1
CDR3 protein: ATRAQGANTGELF

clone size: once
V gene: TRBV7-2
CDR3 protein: ASSPGTDTQY

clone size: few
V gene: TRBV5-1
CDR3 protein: ASSWGQGLGEKLF

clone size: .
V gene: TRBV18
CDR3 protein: ASAGTSNEQF

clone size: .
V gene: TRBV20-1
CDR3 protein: SAPLGGTQY

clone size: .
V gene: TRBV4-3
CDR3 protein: ASSRQTGGIDEQY

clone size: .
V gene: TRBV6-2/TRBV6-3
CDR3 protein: ASSYSFAEDGYGYT

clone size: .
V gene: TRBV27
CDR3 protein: ASSLSQAYNEQF

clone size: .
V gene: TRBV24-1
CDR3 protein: ATSDSNTSLAGGTDTQY

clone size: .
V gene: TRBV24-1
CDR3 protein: ATSEPRDTGELF

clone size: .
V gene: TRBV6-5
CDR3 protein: ALARTSDNEQF

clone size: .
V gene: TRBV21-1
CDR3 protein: ASSKATNYGYT

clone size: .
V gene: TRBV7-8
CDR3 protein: ASSTRQGPLYNSPLH

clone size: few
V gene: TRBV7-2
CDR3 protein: ASSFGGITDTQY

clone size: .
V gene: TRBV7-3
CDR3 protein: ASSWSRDPGETQY

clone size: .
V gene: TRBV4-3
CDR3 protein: ASSQDWTSYGYT

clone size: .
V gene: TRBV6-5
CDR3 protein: ASSYVAADTQY

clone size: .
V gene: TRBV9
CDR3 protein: ASSVEWGETQY

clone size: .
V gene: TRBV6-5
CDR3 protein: ASSYSPDSNSPLH

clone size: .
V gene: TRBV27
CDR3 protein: ASSLPGLAGVDTQY

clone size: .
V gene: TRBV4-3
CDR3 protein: ASSQDLVNQPQH

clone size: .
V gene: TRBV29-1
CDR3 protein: SVAVDRKYTEAF

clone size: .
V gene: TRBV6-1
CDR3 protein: ASSEPGGDTEAF

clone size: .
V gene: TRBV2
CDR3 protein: ASSEGGQGKLF

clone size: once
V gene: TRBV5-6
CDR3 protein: ASSLRGSNQPQH

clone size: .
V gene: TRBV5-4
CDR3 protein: ASSLTGPNTEAF

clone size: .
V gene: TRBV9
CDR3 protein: ASSKGQAPNENTEAF

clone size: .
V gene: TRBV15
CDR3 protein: ATSRLTENEGGYT

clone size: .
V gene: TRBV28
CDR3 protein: ALQGDGRSEAF

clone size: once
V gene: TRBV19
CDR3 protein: ASSRVEAKNIQY

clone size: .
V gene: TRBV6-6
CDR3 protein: ASTAQGSNQPQH

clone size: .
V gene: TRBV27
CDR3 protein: ASSLGTMNEQF

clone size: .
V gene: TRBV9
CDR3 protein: ASSKRYSSNTGELF

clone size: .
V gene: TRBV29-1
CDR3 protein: SVESGAEGGQSSYNEQF

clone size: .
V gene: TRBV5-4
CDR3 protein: ASSLAYSFSGANVLT

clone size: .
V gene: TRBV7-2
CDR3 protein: ASSPLGGGMSSYNEQF

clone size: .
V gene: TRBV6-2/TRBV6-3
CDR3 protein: ASSRGGSSTDTQY

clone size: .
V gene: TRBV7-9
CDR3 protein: ASSLSMNTEAF

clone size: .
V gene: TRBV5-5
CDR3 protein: ASSRTSGDAGANVLT

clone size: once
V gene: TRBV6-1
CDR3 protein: ASSEALKGARAF

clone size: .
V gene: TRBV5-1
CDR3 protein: ASSPLAGGRQETQY

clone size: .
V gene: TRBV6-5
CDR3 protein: ATSRTLNTEAF

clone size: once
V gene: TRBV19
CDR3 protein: ASSIARGPGNTIY

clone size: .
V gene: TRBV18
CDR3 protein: ASSPRGLLSVHEQF

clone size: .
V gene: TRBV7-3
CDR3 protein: ASRGRSSYNSPLH

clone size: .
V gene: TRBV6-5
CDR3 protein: ASTGTGNYEQY

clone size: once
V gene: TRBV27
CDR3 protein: ASSLNRESTEAF

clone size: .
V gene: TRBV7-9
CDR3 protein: ASSLGDNTDTQY

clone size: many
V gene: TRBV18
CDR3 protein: ASSPQHPQETQY

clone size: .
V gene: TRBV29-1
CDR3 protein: SVRDGGIESPLH

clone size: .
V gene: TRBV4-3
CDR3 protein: ASSPRTGGETF

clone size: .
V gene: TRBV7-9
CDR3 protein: ASSLAWTESYGEQF